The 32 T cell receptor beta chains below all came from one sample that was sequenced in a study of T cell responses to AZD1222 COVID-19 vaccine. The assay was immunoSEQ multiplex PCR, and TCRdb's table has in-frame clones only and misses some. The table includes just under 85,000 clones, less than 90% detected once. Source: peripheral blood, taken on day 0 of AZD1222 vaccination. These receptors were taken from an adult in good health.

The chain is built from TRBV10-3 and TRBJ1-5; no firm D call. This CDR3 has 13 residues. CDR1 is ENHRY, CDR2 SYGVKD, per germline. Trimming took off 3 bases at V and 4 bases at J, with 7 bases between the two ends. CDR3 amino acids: CAISDGINQPQHF. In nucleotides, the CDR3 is TGTGCCATCAGTGACGGCATTAATCAGCCCCAGCATTTT.

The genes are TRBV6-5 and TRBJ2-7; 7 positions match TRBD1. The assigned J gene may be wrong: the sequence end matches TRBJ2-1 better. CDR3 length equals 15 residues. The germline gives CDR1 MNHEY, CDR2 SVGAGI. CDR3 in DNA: TGTGCCAGCAGCGCGGCAGGGGGCTCCTACAATGAGCAGTTCTTC. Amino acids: CASSAAGGSYNEQFF.

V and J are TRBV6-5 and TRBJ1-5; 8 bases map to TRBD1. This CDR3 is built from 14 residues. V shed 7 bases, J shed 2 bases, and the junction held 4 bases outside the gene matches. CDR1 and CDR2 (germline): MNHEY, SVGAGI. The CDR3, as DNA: TGTGCCAGCACCCAGGGGGCGGGCAATCAGCCCCAGCATTTT. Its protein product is CASTQGAGNQPQHF.

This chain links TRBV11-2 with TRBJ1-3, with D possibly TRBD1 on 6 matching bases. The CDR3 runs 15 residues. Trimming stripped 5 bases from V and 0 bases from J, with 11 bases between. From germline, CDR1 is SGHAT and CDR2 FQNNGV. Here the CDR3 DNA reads TGTGCCAGCAGCAAGGGGGAGACCTCTGGAAACACCATATATTTT. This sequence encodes CASSKGETSGNTIYF.

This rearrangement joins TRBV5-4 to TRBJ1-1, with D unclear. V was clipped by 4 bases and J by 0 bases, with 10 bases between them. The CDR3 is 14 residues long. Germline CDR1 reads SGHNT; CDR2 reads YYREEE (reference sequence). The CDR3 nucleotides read TGTGCCAGCAGCAATTGGCTTCTGAACACTGAAGCTTTCTTT. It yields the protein CASSNWLLNTEAFF.

CDR3 amino acids: CAISSGAANTGELFF. The CDR3 nucleotides read TGTGCCATCAGTTCAGGGGCAGCGAACACCGGGGAGCTGTTTTTT. The rearrangement links TRBV10-3 to TRBJ2-2, with D perhaps TRBD1 (6 bases). Germline CDR1 ENHRY, CDR2 SYGVKD. The germline V and J ends were trimmed by 5 bases and 0 bases, with 10 bases remaining between them. The CDR3 sequence is 15 residues long.

The CDR3 nucleotides read TGTGCCAGCAGCCCCCCCGAGGCAGATACGCAGTATTTT. It specifies CASSPPEADTQYF. The rearrangement joins TRBV28 to TRBJ2-3; D call uncertain. Germline values: CDR1 MDHEN, CDR2 SYDVKM. V shed 6 bases and J shed 4 bases, with 11 bases lying between them. The CDR3 covers 13 residues.

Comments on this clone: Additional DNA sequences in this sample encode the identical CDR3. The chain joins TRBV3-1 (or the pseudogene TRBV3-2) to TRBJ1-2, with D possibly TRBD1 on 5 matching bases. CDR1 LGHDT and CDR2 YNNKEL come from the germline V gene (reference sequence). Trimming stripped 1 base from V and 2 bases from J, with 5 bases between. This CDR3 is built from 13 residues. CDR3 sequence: CASSQAGNYGYTF. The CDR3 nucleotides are TGTGCCAGCAGCCAAGCAGGGAACTATGGCTACACCTTC.

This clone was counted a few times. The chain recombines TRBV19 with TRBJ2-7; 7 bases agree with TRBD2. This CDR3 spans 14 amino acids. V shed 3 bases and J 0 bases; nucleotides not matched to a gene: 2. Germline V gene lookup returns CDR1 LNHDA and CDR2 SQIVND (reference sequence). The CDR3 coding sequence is TGTGCCAGTAGTATTCTAGCGGACTCCTACGAGCAGTACTTC. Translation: CASSILADSYEQYF.

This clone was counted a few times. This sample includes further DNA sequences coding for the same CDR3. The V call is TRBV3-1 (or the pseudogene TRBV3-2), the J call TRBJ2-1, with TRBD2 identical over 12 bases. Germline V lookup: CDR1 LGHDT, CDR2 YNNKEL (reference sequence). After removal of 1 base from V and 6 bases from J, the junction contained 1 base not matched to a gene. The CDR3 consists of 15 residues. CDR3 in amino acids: CASSQGTSGTNEQFF. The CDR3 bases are TGTGCCAGCAGCCAAGGGACTAGCGGGACCAATGAGCAGTTCTTC.

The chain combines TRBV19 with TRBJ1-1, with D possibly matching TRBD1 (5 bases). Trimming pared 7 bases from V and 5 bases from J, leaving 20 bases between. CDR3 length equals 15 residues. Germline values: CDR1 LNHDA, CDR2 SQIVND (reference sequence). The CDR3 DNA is TGTGCCAGTATCCTCCCGAGGGGTGGTGGGACTGAAGCTTTCTTT. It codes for CASILPRGGGTEAFF.

CDR3 nucleotides: TGTGCCAGCCGCAGGGATAATGAAAAACTGTTTTTT. This codes for CASRRDNEKLFF. V usage is TRBV12-3 or TRBV12-4 and J usage is TRBJ1-4; D might be TRBD1 (5 bases). V lost 8 bases to trimming and J lost 4 bases, with 8 bases between them. The CDR3 length is 12 residues.

The CDR3 sequence is CASSPGPTENTEAFF. The DNA for the CDR3 is TGCGCCAGCAGCCCAGGACCCACCGAGAACACTGAAGCTTTCTTT. The chain joins TRBV5-1 to TRBJ1-1; D remains unclear. The CDR3 loop spans 15 amino acids. Trimming pared 4 bases from V and 1 base from J, leaving 14 bases between. From germline, CDR1 is SGHRS and CDR2 YFSETQ.

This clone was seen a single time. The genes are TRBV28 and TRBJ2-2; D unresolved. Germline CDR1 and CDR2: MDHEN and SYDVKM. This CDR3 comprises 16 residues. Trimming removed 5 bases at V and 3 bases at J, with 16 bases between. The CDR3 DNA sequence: TGTGCCAGCAGTCGCGTTCGGGCAGTCGACACCGGGGAGCTGTTTTTT. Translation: CASSRVRAVDTGELFF. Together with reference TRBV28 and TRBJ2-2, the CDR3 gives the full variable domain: DVKVTQSSRYLVKRTGEKVFLECVQDMDHENMFWYRQDPGLGLRLIYFSYDVKMKEKGDIPEGYSVSREKKERFSLILESASTNQTSMYLCASSRVRAVDTGELFFGEGSRLTVL.

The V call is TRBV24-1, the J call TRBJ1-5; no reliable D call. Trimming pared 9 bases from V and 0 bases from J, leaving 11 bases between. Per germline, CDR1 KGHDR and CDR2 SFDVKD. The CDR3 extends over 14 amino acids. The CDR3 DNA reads TGTGCCACCGGGGAGAGCAATAGCAATCAGCCCCAGCATTTT. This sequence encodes CATGESNSNQPQHF.

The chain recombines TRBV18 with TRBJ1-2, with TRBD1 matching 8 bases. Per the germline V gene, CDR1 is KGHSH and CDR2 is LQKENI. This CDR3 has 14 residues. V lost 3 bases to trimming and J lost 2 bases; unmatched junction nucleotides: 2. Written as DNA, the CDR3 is TGTGCCAGCTCACCGGGACAGGAAAACTATGGCTACACCTTC. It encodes CASSPGQENYGYTF. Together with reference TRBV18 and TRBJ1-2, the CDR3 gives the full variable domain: NAGVMQNPRHLVRRRGQEARLRCSPMKGHSHVYWYRQLPEEGLKFMVYLQKENIIDESGMPKERFSAEFPKEGPSILRIQQVVRGDSAAYFCASSPGQENYGYTFGSGTRLTVV.

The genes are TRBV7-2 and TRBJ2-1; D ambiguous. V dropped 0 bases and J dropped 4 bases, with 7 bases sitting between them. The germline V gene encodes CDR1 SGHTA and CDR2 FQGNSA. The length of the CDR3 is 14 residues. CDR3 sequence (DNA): TGTGCCAGCAGCTTAGCGTCCCTATACAATGAGCAGTTCTTC. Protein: CASSLASLYNEQFF.

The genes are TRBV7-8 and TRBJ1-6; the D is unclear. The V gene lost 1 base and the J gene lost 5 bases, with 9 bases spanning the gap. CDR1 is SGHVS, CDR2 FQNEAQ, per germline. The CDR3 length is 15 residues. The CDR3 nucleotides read TGTGCCAGCAGCTTAGATAAGGCCGATAATTCACCCCTCCACTTT. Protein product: CASSLDKADNSPLHF.

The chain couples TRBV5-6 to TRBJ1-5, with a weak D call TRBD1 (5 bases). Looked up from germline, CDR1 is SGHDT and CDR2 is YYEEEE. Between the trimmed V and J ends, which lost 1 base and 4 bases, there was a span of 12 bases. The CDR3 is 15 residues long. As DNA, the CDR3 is TGTGCCAGCAGCTTGACAGGTACTCTTAATCAGCCCCAGCATTTT. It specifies CASSLTGTLNQPQHF.

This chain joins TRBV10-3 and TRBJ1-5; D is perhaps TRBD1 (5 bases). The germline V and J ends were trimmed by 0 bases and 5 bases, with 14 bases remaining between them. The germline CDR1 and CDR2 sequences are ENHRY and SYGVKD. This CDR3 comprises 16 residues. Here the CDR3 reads CAISESGEGVHQPQHF. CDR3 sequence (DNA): TGTGCCATCAGTGAGTCGGGGGAAGGGGTCCATCAGCCCCAGCATTTT.

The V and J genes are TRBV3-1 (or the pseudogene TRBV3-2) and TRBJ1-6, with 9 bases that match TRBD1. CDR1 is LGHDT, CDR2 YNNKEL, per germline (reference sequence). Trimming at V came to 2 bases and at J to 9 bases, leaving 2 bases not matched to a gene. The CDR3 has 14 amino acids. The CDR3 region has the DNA TGTGCCAGCAGCCAATCGGACAGGGGTTCACCCCTCCACTTT. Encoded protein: CASSQSDRGSPLHF.

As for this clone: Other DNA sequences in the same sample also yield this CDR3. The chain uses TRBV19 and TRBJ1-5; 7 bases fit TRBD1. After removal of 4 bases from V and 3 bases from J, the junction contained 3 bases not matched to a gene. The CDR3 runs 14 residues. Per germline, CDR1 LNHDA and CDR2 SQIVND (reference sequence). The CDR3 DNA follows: TGTGCCAGTAGTACCACAGGGGACAATCAGCCCCAGCATTTT. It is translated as CASSTTGDNQPQHF. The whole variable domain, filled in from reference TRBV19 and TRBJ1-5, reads DGGITQSPKYLFRKEGQNVTLSCEQNLNHDAMYWYRQDPGQGLRLIYYSQIVNDFQKGDIAEGYSVSREKKESFPLTVTSAQKNPTAFYLCASSTTGDNQPQHFGDGTRLSIL.

The CDR3 DNA follows: TGTGCCAGCAGCCCTGAGCCGTCTGGAAACACCATATATTTT. Its protein product is CASSPEPSGNTIYF. This chain joins TRBV6-4 and TRBJ1-3; D unclear. CDR3 length: 14 amino acids. Per germline, CDR1 MRHNA and CDR2 SNTAGT. V was pared by 6 bases and J by 1 base, with 10 bases between.

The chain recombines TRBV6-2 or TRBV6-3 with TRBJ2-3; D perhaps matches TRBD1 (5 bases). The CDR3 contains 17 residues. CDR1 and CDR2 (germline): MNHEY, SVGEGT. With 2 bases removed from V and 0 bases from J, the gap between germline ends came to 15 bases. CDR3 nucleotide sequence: TGTGCCAGCAGTTACCCAAGGGGCATCTCTAGCACAGATACGCAGTATTTT. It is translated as CASSYPRGISSTDTQYF.

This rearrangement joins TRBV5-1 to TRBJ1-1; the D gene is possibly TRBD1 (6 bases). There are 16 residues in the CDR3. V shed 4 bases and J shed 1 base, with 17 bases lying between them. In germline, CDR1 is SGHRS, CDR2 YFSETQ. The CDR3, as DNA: TGCGCCAGCAGCCTAATCCCCGGGACATCGAACACTGAAGCTTTCTTT. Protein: CASSLIPGTSNTEAFF. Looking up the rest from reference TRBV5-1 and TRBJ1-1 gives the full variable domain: KAGVTQTPRYLIKTRGQQVTLSCSPISGHRSVSWYQQTPGQGLQFLFEYFSETQRNKGNFPGRFSGRQFSNSRSEMNVSTLELGDSALYLCASSLIPGTSNTEAFFGQGTRLTVV.

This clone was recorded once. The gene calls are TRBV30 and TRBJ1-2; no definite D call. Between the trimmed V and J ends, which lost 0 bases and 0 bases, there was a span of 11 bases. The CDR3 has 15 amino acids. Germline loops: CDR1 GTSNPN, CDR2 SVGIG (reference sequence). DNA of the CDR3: TGTGCCTGGAGTGTAGTCCCTGGGGCTAACTATGGCTACACCTTC. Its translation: CAWSVVPGANYGYTF.

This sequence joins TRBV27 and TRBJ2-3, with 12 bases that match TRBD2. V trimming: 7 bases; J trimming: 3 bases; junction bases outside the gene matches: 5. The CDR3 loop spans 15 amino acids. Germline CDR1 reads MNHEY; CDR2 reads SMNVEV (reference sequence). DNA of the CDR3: TGTGCCAGCACCCTAGCGGGAGGGGGTACAGATACGCAGTATTTT. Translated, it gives CASTLAGGGTDTQYF.

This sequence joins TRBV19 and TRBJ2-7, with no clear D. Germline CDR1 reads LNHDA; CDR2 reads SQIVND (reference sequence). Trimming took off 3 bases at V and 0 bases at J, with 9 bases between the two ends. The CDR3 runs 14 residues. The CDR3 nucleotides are TGTGCCAGTAGTATTGTCAGGAACTCCTACGAGCAGTACTTC. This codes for CASSIVRNSYEQYF.

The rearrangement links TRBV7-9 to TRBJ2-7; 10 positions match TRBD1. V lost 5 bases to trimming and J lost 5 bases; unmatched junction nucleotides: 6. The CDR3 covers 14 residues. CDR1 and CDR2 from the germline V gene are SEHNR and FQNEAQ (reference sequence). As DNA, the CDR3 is TGTGCCAGCAGCCGAGGGACAGGGGACCACGAGCAGTACTTC. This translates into CASSRGTGDHEQYF. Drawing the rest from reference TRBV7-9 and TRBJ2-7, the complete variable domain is DTGVSQNPRHKITKRGQNVTFRCDPISEHNRLYWYRQTLGQGPEFLTYFQNEAQLEKSRLLSDRFSAERPKGSFSTLEIQRTEQGDSAMYLCASSRGTGDHEQYFGPGTRLTVT.

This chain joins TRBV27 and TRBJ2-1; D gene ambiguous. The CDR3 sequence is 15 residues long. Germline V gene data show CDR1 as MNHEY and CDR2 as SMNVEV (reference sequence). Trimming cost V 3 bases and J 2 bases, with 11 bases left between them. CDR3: CASSFEAWAYNEQFF. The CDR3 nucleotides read TGTGCCAGCAGTTTCGAGGCCTGGGCCTACAATGAGCAGTTCTTC.

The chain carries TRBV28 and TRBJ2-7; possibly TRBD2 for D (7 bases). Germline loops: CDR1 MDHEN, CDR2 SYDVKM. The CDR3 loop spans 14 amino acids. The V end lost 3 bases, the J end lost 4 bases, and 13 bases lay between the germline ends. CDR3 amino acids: CASSLGGPRYEQYF. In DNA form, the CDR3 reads TGTGCCAGCAGTTTGGGGGGGCCTAGGTACGAGCAGTACTTC.

This chain's CDR3 is CAWSRAFGNMGYTF. For the CDR3, the DNA is TGTGCCTGGAGCCGGGCTTTTGGAAATATGGGCTACACCTTC. The J gene is TRBJ1-2, the V gene TRBV30, with D unclear. The germline V and J ends were trimmed by 3 bases and 8 bases, with 19 bases remaining between them. This CDR3 spans 14 amino acids. Germline V lookup: CDR1 GTSNPN, CDR2 SVGIG (reference sequence).